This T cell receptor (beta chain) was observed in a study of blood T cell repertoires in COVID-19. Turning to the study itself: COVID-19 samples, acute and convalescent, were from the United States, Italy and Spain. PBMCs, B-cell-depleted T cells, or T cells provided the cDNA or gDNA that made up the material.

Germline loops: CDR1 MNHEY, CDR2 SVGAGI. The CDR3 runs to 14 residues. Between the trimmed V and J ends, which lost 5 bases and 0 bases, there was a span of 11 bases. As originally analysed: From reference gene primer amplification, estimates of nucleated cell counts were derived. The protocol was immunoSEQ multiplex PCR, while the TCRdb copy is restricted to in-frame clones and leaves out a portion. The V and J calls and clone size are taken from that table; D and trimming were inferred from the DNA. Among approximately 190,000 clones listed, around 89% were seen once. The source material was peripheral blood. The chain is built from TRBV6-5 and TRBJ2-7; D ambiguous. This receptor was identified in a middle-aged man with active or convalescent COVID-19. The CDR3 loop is CASSPRGRSYEQYF. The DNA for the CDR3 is TGTGCCAGCAGTCCCCGTGGGCGCTCCTACGAGCAGTACTTC.